This TCR beta chain was obtained from a study of T cells in women clearing cervical HPV infection. As for the study in general: Case blood was drawn a median about 150 days after lesion detection.

Sequencing was performed with immunoSEQ multiplex PCR; in TCRdb, only in-frame clones are kept and a portion is missing. Listed are some 10,000 clones; around 8.2% falls within the top ten. Regarding this clone: The CDR3 end falls 3 residues outside the read, so it is completed with the germline J gene.

V gave up 0 bases and J gave up 7 bases, with 12 bases separating them. Germline lookup yields CDR1 PRHDT and CDR2 FYEKMQ (reference sequence). The CDR3 loop spans 14 amino acids. The J gene is TRBJ2-5, the V gene TRBV13; weak D call: TRBD2 (5 bases). The sequence derives from a woman between 18 and 70 years old with a cervical HPV16 infection that either progressed to CIN3+ or cleared (not recorded which). Sequenced input: blood buffy coat. The sequenced CDR3 bases are TGTGCCAGCAGCTTAGGCCCGGACTCAAGGACC. Translating gives CASSLGPDSRT. The whole CDR3 sequence reads CASSLGPDSRTQYF.